This T cell receptor (beta chain) was sequenced during a study of blood T cell repertoires in COVID-19. Study-level information: Sites across the United States, Italy and Spain contributed samples from acute and convalescent COVID-19. From T cells, B-cell-depleted T cells, or PBMCs came the material, which was cDNA or gDNA.

In the authors' methods: Estimation of nucleated cell counts relied on the amplification of reference gene primers. Produced via immunoSEQ multiplex PCR; TCRdb's table is partial and in-frame only. V and J calls and clone size are as listed in that table; D and trimming were resolved from the DNA. Of some 76,000 clones listed, around 90% are singletons. V shed 4 bases and J 2 bases; nucleotides not matched to a gene: 1. The CDR3 loop spans 14 amino acids. The germline V gene encodes CDR1 KGHDR and CDR2 SFDVKD. The clonotype originates from a woman aged 18-29 years with acute or convalescent COVID-19. The rearrangement joins TRBV24-1 to TRBJ2-3, with 8 bases matching TRBD2. Sequencing was carried out using peripheral blood. CDR3 sequence reads: CATSEAGVTDTQYF. The CDR3 DNA follows: TGTGCCACCAGTGAAGCGGGGGTCACAGATACGCAGTATTTT.